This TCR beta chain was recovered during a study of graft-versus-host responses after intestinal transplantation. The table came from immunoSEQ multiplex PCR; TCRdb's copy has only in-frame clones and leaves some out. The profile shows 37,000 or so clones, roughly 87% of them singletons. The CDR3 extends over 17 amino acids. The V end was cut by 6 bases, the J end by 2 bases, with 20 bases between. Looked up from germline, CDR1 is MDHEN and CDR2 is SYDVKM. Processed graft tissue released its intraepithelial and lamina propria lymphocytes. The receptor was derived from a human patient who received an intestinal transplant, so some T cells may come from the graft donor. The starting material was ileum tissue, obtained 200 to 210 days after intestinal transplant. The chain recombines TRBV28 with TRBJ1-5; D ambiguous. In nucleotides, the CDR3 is TGTGCCAGCAGCCCCCCCTCGGTGGTGAGGGGCAATCAGCCCCAGCATTTT. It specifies CASSPPSVVRGNQPQHF.